The T cell receptor beta chain under discussion was sequenced for a study of blood T cell repertoires in COVID-19. The wider study: PBMCs, B-cell-depleted T cells, or T cells provided the cDNA or gDNA that made up the material.

Germline V gene sequence: CDR1 LNHDA, CDR2 SQIVND (reference sequence). Trimming took 5 bases from V and 1 from J, leaving 15 bases between them. The CDR3 is 17 residues long. As processed by the authors: Estimation of nucleated cell counts relied on the amplification of reference gene primers. Measured with immunoSEQ multiplex PCR; TCRdb has only the in-frame clones, and not every one. For V, J and clone size, that table is used; D and trimming come from the DNA. The sample carries over 65,000 clones, around 85% recorded once. This clone occurred once. This chain uses TRBV19 with TRBJ2-6; possible D gene TRBD1, 6 bases. The sequencing sample was made of peripheral blood. This TCR derives from an older man with active or convalescent COVID-19. CDR3 sequence: CASSAGQSRSGANVLTF. The CDR3 DNA follows: TGTGCCAGTAGTGCCGGACAGTCTAGATCTGGGGCCAACGTCCTGACTTTC.